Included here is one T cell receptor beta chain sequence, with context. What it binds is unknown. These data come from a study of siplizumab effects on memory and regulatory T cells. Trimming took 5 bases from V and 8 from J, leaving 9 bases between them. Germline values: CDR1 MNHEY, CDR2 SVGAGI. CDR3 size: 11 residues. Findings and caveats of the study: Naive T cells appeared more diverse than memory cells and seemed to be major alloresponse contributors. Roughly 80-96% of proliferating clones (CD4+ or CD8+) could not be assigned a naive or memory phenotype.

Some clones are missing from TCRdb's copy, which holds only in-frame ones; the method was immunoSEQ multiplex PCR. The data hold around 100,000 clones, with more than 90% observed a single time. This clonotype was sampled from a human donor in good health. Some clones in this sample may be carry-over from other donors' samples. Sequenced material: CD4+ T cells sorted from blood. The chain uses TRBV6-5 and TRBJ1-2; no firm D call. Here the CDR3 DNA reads TGTGCCAGCAGTGAAATTGGAGGCTACACCTTC. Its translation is CASSEIGGYTF.